Following are 25 T cell receptor beta chains from one sample sequenced in a study of blood T cells in healthy people across ages. Sample-barcoded 5' priming and a J-beta primer mix drove a second PCR of roughly 6 to 12 cycles. In TCRdb, the 5' RACE reads were re-called with MiXCR into one record per CDR3 protein. The table records about 670,000 distinct CDR3 sequences, over 40% of them present only once. Sequenced sample: blood. The receptors derive from a man older than 75 in good health.

The rearrangement links TRBV4-1 to TRBJ1-5; no clear D gene. The germline CDR1 and CDR2 sequences are MGHRA and YSYEKL. CDR3 length: 13 amino acids. V gave up 0 bases and J gave up 8 bases, with 8 bases separating them. CDR3 protein: CASSQDQGKPQHF. CDR3 coding DNA: TGCGCCAGCAGCCAAGATCAAGGGAAGCCCCAGCATTTT.

This clonotype was counted once. The V and J genes are TRBV7-9 and TRBJ1-2; D uncertain. V was clipped by 4 bases and J by 8 bases, with 11 bases between them. The CDR3 is 12 amino acids. Germline V CDR1 and CDR2: SEHNR, FQNEAQ (reference sequence). CDR3 sequence (DNA): TGTGCCAGCAGCTCGGAGGGCGGAGGCTACACCTTC. This codes for CASSSEGGGYTF.

This clonotype was seen a few times. The chain carries TRBV27 and TRBJ2-3, with TRBD2 matching over 7 bases. CDR3 length: 18 residues. The V gene end was trimmed by 6 bases and the J gene end by 3 bases; junction bases not matched to a gene: 18. The germline V gene has CDR1 MNHEY and CDR2 SMNVEV (reference sequence). CDR3 sequence: CASSRRGRGDPTTDTQYF. CDR3 nucleotides: TGTGCCAGCAGCCGGAGGGGTCGGGGGGACCCCACTACAGATACGCAGTATTTT.

There are many counts of this clonotype. V is TRBV3-1 and J is TRBJ1-5; 8 bases line up with TRBD1. Per germline, CDR1 LGHDT and CDR2 YNNKEL (reference sequence). CDR3 size: 14 residues. The V and J ends lost 5 bases and 4 bases, in that order; junction bases with no gene match: 4. The CDR3 region is CASSLDRENQPQHF. The DNA of the CDR3 is TGTGCCAGCAGCTTGGACAGGGAAAATCAGCCCCAGCATTTT.

About this clonotype: A much larger clone differs by one base, so this may be a read error. This chain connects TRBV7-9 to TRBJ2-5; 9 nucleotides agree with TRBD1. Germline values: CDR1 SEHNR, CDR2 FQNEAQ (reference sequence). The CDR3 runs 16 residues. In nucleotides, the CDR3 is TGTGCCGGCAGCTCGGGACAGGGTGGAGTGGGAGAGACCCAGTACTTC. Protein: CAGSSGQGGVGETQYF.

Comment on this clonotype: Sequence at one end of the junction differs from germline and may be a read error. The chain couples TRBV6-5 to TRBJ2-3; the match to TRBD2 covers 13 bases. The CDR3 loop spans 15 amino acids. Germline loops: CDR1 MNHEY, CDR2 SVGAGI. The CDR3 region has the DNA TGTGCCGGCAGTTCAGGACTAGCGGGAGTAGATACGCAGTATTTT. This codes for CAGSSGLAGVDTQYF.

The chain links TRBV28 to TRBJ2-5, with 11 bases fitting TRBD1. TRBJ2-7 matches the DNA end more closely, so the J call is doubtful. This CDR3 contains 13 residues. CDR1 and CDR2 from the germline V gene are MDHEN and SYDVKM. CDR3 region: CASGTGGSGEQYF. CDR3 sequence (DNA): TGTGCCAGCGGGACAGGGGGTTCTGGCGAGCAGTACTTC.

The J gene is TRBJ1-2, the V gene TRBV3-1; 10 bases match TRBD1. CDR3 length: 14 residues. Germline-derived CDR1 and CDR2 are LGHDT and YNNKEL (reference sequence). J lost 8 bases, V lost 4 bases, and 7 bases had no gene match. The CDR3 sequence is CASSPRQGAQGYTF. The CDR3, as DNA: TGTGCCAGCAGCCCTCGACAGGGGGCTCAGGGCTACACCTTC.

The chain combines TRBV20-1 with TRBJ1-2; TRBD1 aligns across 8 bases. This CDR3 spans 15 amino acids. In germline, CDR1 is DFQATT, CDR2 SNEGSKA (reference sequence). The CDR3 DNA reads TGCAGCGTAGGACAGGGAGGTGTACGTAACTATGGCTACACCTTC. Amino acid sequence: CSVGQGGVRNYGYTF.

This clonotype has ten or more counts. This chain connects TRBV5-5 to TRBJ2-1; perhaps D is TRBD1 or TRBD2 (5 bases each). Between the trimmed V and J ends, which lost 5 bases and 7 bases, there was a span of 19 bases. This CDR3 is 15 amino acids long. CDR1 SGHKS and CDR2 YYEKEE come from the germline V gene (reference sequence). The CDR3 sequence is CASSSYGALKNEQFF. The DNA for the CDR3 is TGTGCCAGCAGTTCTTACGGGGCCCTAAAGAATGAGCAGTTCTTC.

This clonotype was found many times. This chain uses TRBV5-6 with TRBJ1-2; D possibly corresponds to TRBD1 (5 bases). Per the germline V gene, CDR1 is SGHDT and CDR2 is YYEEEE. This CDR3 comprises 17 residues. The V end was cut by 1 base, the J end by 1 base, with 17 bases between. This chain's CDR3 is CASSLLPGGAVNYGYTF. In DNA form, the CDR3 reads TGTGCCAGCAGCTTGCTACCTGGAGGGGCAGTTAACTATGGCTACACCTTC.

This clonotype has only one observation. The V call is TRBV28, the J call TRBJ2-1; a possible D gene is TRBD1 (6 bases). CDR1 and CDR2 (germline): MDHEN, SYDVKM. This CDR3 region has 15 residues. Trimming pared 5 bases from V and 2 bases from J, leaving 13 bases between. Written as DNA, the CDR3 is TGTGCCAGCAGTAACTCCGGGACACCCTACAATGAGCAGTTCTTC. Encoded protein: CASSNSGTPYNEQFF.

This clonotype showed up just once. This sequence joins TRBV27 and TRBJ1-2; D uncertain. This CDR3 is built from 16 residues. In germline, CDR1 is MNHEY, CDR2 SMNVEV (reference sequence). With 5 bases removed from V and 2 bases from J, the gap between germline ends came to 18 bases. CDR3 sequence (DNA): TGTGCCAGCAGTCGCGCGGCGGGGAACGTAAACTATGGCTACACCTTC. It translates to CASSRAAGNVNYGYTF.

This clonotype appeared a few times. The chain couples TRBV7-8 to TRBJ2-7; 11 bases align to TRBD1. Looked up from germline, CDR1 is SGHVS and CDR2 is FQNEAQ. After removal of 5 bases from V and 4 bases from J, the junction contained 7 bases not matched to a gene. The CDR3 totals 15 residues. CDR3 amino acids: CASSPRTGGLYEQYF. Here the CDR3 DNA reads TGTGCCAGCAGCCCTCGGACAGGGGGCCTTTACGAGCAGTACTTC.

The chain has TRBV4-1 and TRBJ2-3, with TRBD2 matching over 9 bases. Germline values: CDR1 MGHRA, CDR2 YSYEKL. The CDR3 spans 15 residues. V lost 3 bases and J lost 5; bases outside the gene matches: 6. CDR3: CASSQTSGLRDTQYF. DNA for the CDR3: TGCGCCAGCAGCCAGACTAGCGGCCTAAGAGATACGCAGTATTTT.

The V and J genes are TRBV20-1 and TRBJ1-2, with D uncertain. The CDR3 extends over 11 amino acids. V lost 5 bases to trimming and J lost 4 bases, with 8 bases between them. Germline loops: CDR1 DFQATT, CDR2 SNEGSKA (reference sequence). The CDR3 DNA reads TGCAGTGCTTCCGGGATCTATGGCTACACCTTC. Protein sequence: CSASGIYGYTF.

The chain carries TRBV12-3 or TRBV12-4 and TRBJ2-7; D may correspond to TRBD1 or TRBD2 (5 bases each). The V end was cut by 6 bases, the J end by 1 base, with 7 bases between. The CDR3 has 12 amino acids. The CDR3 is CASRGTSYEQYV. CDR3 coding DNA: TGTGCCAGCAGGGGGACGTCCTACGAGCAGTACGTC.

This clonotype was picked up a small number of times. The chain carries TRBV27 and TRBJ2-6, with D unclear. This CDR3 comprises 14 residues. Germline V gene lookup returns CDR1 MNHEY and CDR2 SMNVEV (reference sequence). Trimming removed 5 bases from V and 1 base from J, with 6 bases in between. In nucleotides, the CDR3 is TGTGCCAGCAGTCCGTGGTCTGGGGCCAACGTCCTGACTTTC. Translating gives CASSPWSGANVLTF.

V is TRBV6-2 or TRBV6-3 and J is TRBJ2-7; 7 bases agree with TRBD2. Gene TRBJ2-5 matches the end of the DNA better, so the J call may be wrong. This CDR3 comprises 14 residues. The V gene's germline CDR1 is MNHEY and CDR2 SVGEGT. CDR3 DNA: TGTGCCAGCACCTGGGACTACCTTGGGGAGACCCAGTACTTC. It is translated as CASTWDYLGETQYF.

This clonotype was detected a few times. This chain connects TRBV14 to TRBJ2-1; TRBD2 aligns across 13 bases. This CDR3 contains 19 residues. Germline loops: CDR1 SGHDN, CDR2 FVKESK. V was clipped by 0 bases and J by 0 bases; unmatched bases: 5. The DNA for the CDR3 is TGTGCCAGCAGCCAAGAGAGGGGACTAGCGGGACCCTCCTACAATGAGCAGTTCTTC. Encoded protein: CASSQERGLAGPSYNEQFF. Full variable domain (missing parts from reference TRBV14 and TRBJ2-1): EAGVTQFPSHSVIEKGQTVTLRCDPISGHDNLYWYRRVMGKEIKFLLHFVKESKQDESGMPNNRFLAERTGGTYSTLKVQPAELEDSGVYFCASSQERGLAGPSYNEQFFGPGTRLTVL.

J is TRBJ2-1 and V is TRBV18; TRBD1 matches at 8 bases. The assigned J gene may be wrong: the sequence end matches TRBJ2-7 better. Looked up from germline, CDR1 is KGHSH and CDR2 is LQKENI. This CDR3 has 16 residues. The CDR3 DNA follows: TGTGCCAGCTCACCGGGAAGGGACAGGCGAGGCAATGAGCAGTACTTC. Protein product: CASSPGRDRRGNEQYF.

The CDR3 coding sequence is TGTGCCAGCAGCCAAAACGGCCCTCTCTATGGCTACACCTTC. Residues: CASSQNGPLYGYTF. V gene TRBV3-1 combines with J gene TRBJ1-2; no definite D call. The germline gives CDR1 LGHDT, CDR2 YNNKEL (reference sequence). This CDR3 is 14 amino acids long. V lost 2 bases and J 4 bases, leaving 11 bases between the germline ends.

This clonotype was detected only once. The V gene is TRBV20-1, the J gene TRBJ2-5; 8 bases map to TRBD1. The closer fit of TRBJ2-7 to the DNA end suggests the J call may be wrong. CDR3 size: 12 residues. Per the germline V gene, CDR1 is DFQATT and CDR2 is SNEGSKA (reference sequence). DNA of the CDR3: TGCAGTGCTACGTACAGGGGGGCCGAGCAGTACTTC. This gives the protein CSATYRGAEQYF.

A note on this clonotype: Mismatch with germline at one junction end may stem from a read error. The rearrangement joins TRBV7-7 to TRBJ2-3; no clear D. Germline loops: CDR1 SSHAT, CDR2 FNYEAQ (reference sequence). The CDR3 spans 13 residues. In DNA form, the CDR3 reads TGTGCTAGCAGCTTAGCTCCTAGGGATACGCAGTATTTT. Protein: CASSLAPRDTQYF.

This clonotype appeared once. This rearrangement joins TRBV3-1 to TRBJ1-1, with no clear D. The CDR3 sequence is 15 residues long. The germline CDR1 and CDR2 sequences are LGHDT and YNNKEL (reference sequence). V was clipped by 2 bases and J by 4 bases, with 14 bases between them. CDR3 amino acids: CASSQPSNRGTEAFF. DNA of the CDR3: TGTGCCAGCAGCCAACCCTCGAATCGGGGCACTGAAGCTTTCTTT. Using reference TRBV3-1 and TRBJ1-1 for the parts outside the CDR3, the full variable domain is DTAVSQTPKYLVTQMGNDKSIKCEQNLGHDTMYWYKQDSKKFLKIMFSYNNKELIINETVPNRFSPKSPDKAHLNLHINSLELGDSAVYFCASSQPSNRGTEAFFGQGTRLTVV.